This T cell receptor beta chain was captured by sequencing in a study of T cells in Graves' hyperthyroidism and ophthalmopathy. Ophthalmopathy patients all had a Clinical Activity Score of at least 3, a NOSPECS grade of at least 4 and disease under 3 months old. Exclusion of patients followed from uncontrolled infection, other autoimmune disease, pregnancy or lactation. The CDR3 extends over 14 amino acids. CDR1 and CDR2 from the germline V gene are GTSNPN and SVGIG (reference sequence). With V trimmed by 3 bases and J by 0 bases, 4 bases remained unmatched. Amplification of TCR beta CDR3 regions was performed using RNA transcripts as template. HTBI primers were used for first-round RT-PCR of the TCR CDR3. TCRdb ran MiXCR on the multiplex PCR reads and lists one entry per CDR3 protein. The table records over 350,000 distinct CDR3 sequences, over 12% of them present only once.

The source is a man aged 45-65 years with Graves' ophthalmopathy. Sequenced: blood. The chain couples TRBV30 to TRBJ1-2, with 7 bases lining up with TRBD1. The CDR3 loop is CAWSGGGSNYGYTF. Written as DNA, the CDR3 is TGTGCCTGGAGCGGAGGGGGCTCTAACTATGGCTACACCTTC. Full variable domain (missing parts from reference TRBV30 and TRBJ1-2): SQTIHQWPATLVQPVGSPLSLECTVEGTSNPNLYWYRQAAGRGLQLLFYSVGIGQISSEVPQNLSASRPQDRQFILSSKKLLLSDSGFYLCAWSGGGSNYGYTFGSGTRLTVV.